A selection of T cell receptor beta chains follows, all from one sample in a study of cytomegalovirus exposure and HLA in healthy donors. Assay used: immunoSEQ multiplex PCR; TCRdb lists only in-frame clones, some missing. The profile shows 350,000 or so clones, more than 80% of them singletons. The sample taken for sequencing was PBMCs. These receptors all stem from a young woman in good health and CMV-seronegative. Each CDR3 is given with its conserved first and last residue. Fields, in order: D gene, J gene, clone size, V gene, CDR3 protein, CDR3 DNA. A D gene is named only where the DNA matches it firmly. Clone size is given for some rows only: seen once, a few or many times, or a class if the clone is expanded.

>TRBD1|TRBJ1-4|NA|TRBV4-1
CASSPGQGPTNEKLFF
TGCGCCAGCAGCCCCGGACAGGGACCCACTAATGAAAAACTGTTTTTT
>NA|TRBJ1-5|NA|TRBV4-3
CASSQEDSSNQPQHF
TGCGCCAGCAGCCAAGAGGACAGTAGCAATCAGCCCCAGCATTTT
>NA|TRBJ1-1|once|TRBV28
CASSLRRSEAFF
TGTGCCAGCAGTTTAAGGCGGTCTGAAGCTTTCTTT
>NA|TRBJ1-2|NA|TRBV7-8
CASSSGHGYGYTF
TGTGCCAGCAGCTCCGGACACGGCTATGGCTACACCTTC
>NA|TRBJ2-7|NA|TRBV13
CASSFRGYEQYF
TGTGCCAGCAGCTTCAGGGGATACGAGCAGTACTTC
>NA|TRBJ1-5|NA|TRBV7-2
CASSLGQGYNQPQHF
TGTGCCAGCAGCTTAGGGCAGGGTTACAATCAGCCCCAGCATTTT
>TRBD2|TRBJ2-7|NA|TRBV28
CASAVTGLAPEQYF
TGTGCCAGCGCCGTAACGGGACTAGCTCCCGAGCAGTACTTC
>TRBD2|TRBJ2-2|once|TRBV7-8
CASSLGVAGGTGELFF
TGTGCCAGCAGCTTAGGGGTAGCGGGAGGGACCGGGGAGCTGTTTTTT
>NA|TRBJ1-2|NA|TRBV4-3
CASSVRGSNGYTF
TGCGCCAGCAGCGTGAGGGGGTCGAATGGCTACACCTTC
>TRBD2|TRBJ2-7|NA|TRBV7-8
CASSAGLDREQYF
TGTGCCAGCAGCGCGGGACTAGATCGCGAGCAGTACTTC
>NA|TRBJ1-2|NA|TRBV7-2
CASSWDEGGIGGYTF
TGTGCCAGCAGCTGGGATGAGGGAGGGATCGGAGGCTACACCTTC
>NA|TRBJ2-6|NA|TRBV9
CASSVGTWAGANVLTF
TGTGCCAGCAGCGTAGGAACCTGGGCGGGGGCCAACGTCCTGACTTTC
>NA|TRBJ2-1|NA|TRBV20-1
CSAPTHNEQFF
TGCAGTGCTCCTACCCACAATGAGCAGTTCTTC
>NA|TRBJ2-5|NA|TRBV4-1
CASSQDGSGVRETQYF
TGCGCCAGCAGCCAAGATGGATCGGGGGTGCGGGAGACCCAGTACTTC
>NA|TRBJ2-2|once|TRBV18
CASSPLLSGEFGTGELFF
TGTGCCAGCTCACCATTGTTATCGGGAGAGTTTGGCACCGGGGAGCTGTTTTTT
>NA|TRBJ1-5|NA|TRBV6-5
CASRQTTGGNQPQHF
TGTGCCAGCAGGCAAACGACAGGCGGCAATCAGCCCCAGCATTTT
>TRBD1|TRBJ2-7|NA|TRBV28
CASITYQGDGSYEQYF
TGTGCCAGCATCACCTACCAGGGGGACGGCTCCTACGAGCAGTACTTC
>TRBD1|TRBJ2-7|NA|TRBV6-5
CASSYSPPDRDYEQYF
TGTGCCAGCAGTTACTCGCCCCCGGACAGGGACTACGAGCAGTACTTC
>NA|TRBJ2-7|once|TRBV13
CASSLGFGRDISYEQYF
TGTGCCAGCAGCTTAGGATTTGGTCGGGACATTTCCTACGAGCAGTACTTC
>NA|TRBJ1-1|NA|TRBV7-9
CASSSQRGGGTEAFF
TGTGCCAGCAGCTCCCAACGGGGCGGAGGGACTGAAGCTTTCTTT
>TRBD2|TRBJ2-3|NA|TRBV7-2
CASTQLASSTDTQYF
TGTGCCAGCACCCAACTAGCGTCTAGCACAGATACGCAGTATTTT
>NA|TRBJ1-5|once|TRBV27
CASSLSPSPNQPQHF
TGTGCCAGCAGTTTATCCCCCTCCCCCAATCAGCCCCAGCATTTT
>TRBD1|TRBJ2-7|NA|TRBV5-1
CASGDRVKSEQYF
TGCGCCAGCGGGGACAGGGTTAAGAGCGAGCAGTACTTC
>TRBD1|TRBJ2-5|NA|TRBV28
CASRKVGDREQVTQYF
TGTGCCAGCAGGAAAGTCGGGGACAGGGAACAAGTGACCCAGTACTTC
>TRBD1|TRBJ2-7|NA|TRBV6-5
CASTGGYEQYF
TGTGCCAGCACAGGGGGTTACGAGCAGTACTTC
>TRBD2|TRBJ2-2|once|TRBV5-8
CASSRTSALTGELFF
TGTGCCAGCTCAAGGACTAGCGCTCTCACCGGGGAGCTGTTTTTT
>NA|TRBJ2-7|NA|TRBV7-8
CASSLTAGPLIGEQYF
TGTGCCAGCAGCTTAACGGCGGGCCCTCTTATAGGCGAGCAGTACTTC
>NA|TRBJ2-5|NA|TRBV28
CASSFGGRETQYF
TGTGCCAGCAGTTTCGGGGGGCGGGAGACCCAGTACTTC
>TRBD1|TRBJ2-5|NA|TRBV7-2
CASSLVGQGVAETQYF
TGTGCCAGCAGCTTAGTCGGACAGGGGGTTGCAGAGACCCAGTACTTC
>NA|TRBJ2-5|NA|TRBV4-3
CASSPGQYQETQYF
TGCGCCAGCAGCCCAGGACAGTACCAAGAGACCCAGTACTTC
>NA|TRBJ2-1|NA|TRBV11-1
CASSLQTLNEQFF
TGTGCCAGCAGCTTACAAACTTTGAATGAGCAGTTCTTC
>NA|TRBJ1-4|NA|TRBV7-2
CASSLGDGHPRSGKLFF
TGTGCCAGCAGCTTAGGAGACGGACACCCACGGTCGGGAAAACTGTTTTTT
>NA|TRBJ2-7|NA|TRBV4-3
CASSHRMRGLDEQYF
TGCGCCAGCAGCCACCGAATGCGGGGGCTCGACGAGCAGTACTTC
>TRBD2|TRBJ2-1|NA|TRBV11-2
CASSLGAGGSNEQFF
TGTGCCAGCAGCTTAGGAGCGGGAGGGTCCAATGAGCAGTTCTTC
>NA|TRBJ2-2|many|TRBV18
CASSPVGGAGNTGELFF
TGTGCCAGCTCACCAGTTGGAGGGGCGGGGAACACCGGGGAGCTGTTTTTT
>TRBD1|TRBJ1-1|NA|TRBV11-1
CASIDRGRVNTEAFF
TGTGCCAGCATCGACAGGGGGAGGGTGAACACTGAAGCTTTCTTT
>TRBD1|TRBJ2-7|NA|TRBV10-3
CATGGGTYEQYF
TGTGCCACAGGGGGCGGAACCTACGAGCAGTACTTC
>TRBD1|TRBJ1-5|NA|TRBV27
CASSSDRTGRRNQPQHF
TGTGCCAGCAGTTCGGATCGGACAGGGAGGCGCAATCAGCCCCAGCATTTT
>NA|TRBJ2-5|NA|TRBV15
CATSRDRGQETQYF
TGTGCCACCAGCAGAGATAGAGGGCAAGAGACCCAGTACTTC
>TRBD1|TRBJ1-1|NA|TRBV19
CASSISGGATEAFF
TGTGCCAGTAGTATTTCAGGGGGCGCCACTGAAGCTTTCTTT
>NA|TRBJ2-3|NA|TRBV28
CASSTTDTQYF
TGTGCCAGCAGTACAACAGATACGCAGTATTTT
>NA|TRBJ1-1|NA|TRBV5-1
CASSERNTEAFF
TGCGCCAGCAGCGAGAGAAACACTGAAGCTTTCTTT
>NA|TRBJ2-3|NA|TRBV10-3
CAISDVREGSDTQYF
TGTGCCATCAGTGACGTGCGGGAAGGTTCAGATACGCAGTATTTT
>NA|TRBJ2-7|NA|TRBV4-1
CASSQGRGWDEQYF
TGCGCCAGCAGCCAAGGCAGGGGTTGGGACGAGCAGTACTTC
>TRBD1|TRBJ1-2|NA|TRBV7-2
CASSLAQTGKGLRGGYTF
TGTGCCAGCAGCTTAGCGCAGACAGGGAAGGGACTCCGTGGTGGCTACACCTTC
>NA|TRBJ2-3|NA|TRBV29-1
CSVEVRSSSYTQYF
TGCAGCGTTGAAGTTAGGTCTAGCTCATATACGCAGTATTTT